This T cell receptor beta chain is from a study of blood T cell repertoires in COVID-19. Overall study: Some COVID-19 samples were acute and others convalescent; all came from the United States, Italy and Spain. T cells, B-cell-depleted T cells, or PBMCs supplied cDNA or gDNA.

Trimming cost V 4 bases and J 6 bases; bases outside gene matches: 13. Germline assignment: CDR1 SGHRS and CDR2 YFSETQ. This CDR3 has 18 residues. The repertoire was sequenced with immunoSEQ multiplex PCR; TCRdb's copy has only in-frame clones and lacks some. The profile covers 380,000 or so clones, with 89% appearing a single time and 0.95% to 1.5% taken by the ten largest. The rearrangement uses TRBV5-1 and TRBJ2-1; 13 positions match TRBD2. The sequencing input was peripheral blood. The TCR originated in a man in his forties or fifties with acute or convalescent COVID-19. The CDR3 is CASSGTGTSGMSGNEQFF. The CDR3 bases are TGCGCCAGCAGCGGGACCGGGACTAGCGGGATGAGCGGCAATGAGCAGTTCTTC.